The 21 T cell receptor beta chains given below trace back to one sample, sequenced in a study of blood T cell repertoires in COVID-19. Using immunoSEQ multiplex PCR, the repertoire was profiled, and TCRdb retains in-frame clones only, with some absent. The repertoire includes 350,000 or so clones, more than 70% of them detected once, and approximately 1.6% sits in the top ten. Sequenced: peripheral blood. The receptors originated from a woman in her thirties with COVID-19, enrolled during active disease.

Concerning this clone itself: Other DNA sequences in this specimen translate into the identical CDR3. The chain carries TRBV6-5 and TRBJ1-1; D is ambiguous. Germline CDR1 MNHEY, CDR2 SVGAGI. V dropped 7 bases and J dropped 0 bases, with 12 bases sitting between them. The CDR3 is made up of 14 amino acids. CDR3 amino acids: CASNSPGMNTEAFF. The CDR3 DNA follows: TGTGCCAGCAATAGTCCGGGTATGAACACTGAAGCTTTCTTT.

The DNA for the CDR3 is TGTGCCAGCAGCGTAGGAGAACAAGAGACCCAGTACTTC. Translating gives CASSVGEQETQYF. The chain combines TRBV9 with TRBJ2-5; no clear D. This CDR3 comprises 13 residues. The V gene lost 0 bases and the J gene lost 2 bases, with 5 bases spanning the gap. Germline V gene lookup returns CDR1 SGDLS and CDR2 YYNGEE.

The J gene is TRBJ2-7, the V gene TRBV7-9, with 7 bases identical to TRBD1. CDR1 SEHNR and CDR2 FQNEAQ come from the germline V gene (reference sequence). The CDR3 has 14 amino acids. The J segment lost 2 bases and the V segment lost 5 bases, leaving 6 bases of the junction unmatched. This CDR3 is CASSTRDSPYEQYF. The DNA for the CDR3 is TGTGCCAGCAGCACCCGGGACAGTCCCTACGAGCAGTACTTC.

This chain uses TRBV19 with TRBJ2-5, with 10 positions matching TRBD1. CDR1 LNHDA and CDR2 SQIVND come from the germline V gene (reference sequence). Trimming at V came to 6 bases and at J to 5 bases, leaving 9 bases not matched to a gene. The CDR3 runs 15 residues. CDR3: CASSIPGQGLETQYF. CDR3 DNA sequence: TGTGCCAGTAGCATACCGGGACAGGGGTTGGAGACCCAGTACTTC.

This clone came up once. The chain uses TRBV4-1 and TRBJ1-2; TRBD1 matches at 7 bases. CDR1 and CDR2 from the germline V gene are MGHRA and YSYEKL. The CDR3 is 17 amino acids. Trimming took 0 bases from V and 8 from J; bases not matched to a gene: 15. CDR3 bases: TGCGCCAGCAGCCAAGAAGGGACAGCCGCGGCCCTAGGAGGCTACACCTTC. Translated: CASSQEGTAAALGGYTF.

The gene calls are TRBV7-9 and TRBJ2-1, with unresolved D. Trimming shortened V by 5 bases and J by 6 bases, and 11 bases separated the two germline ends. The CDR3 totals 13 residues. Germline-derived CDR1 and CDR2 are SEHNR and FQNEAQ (reference sequence). The CDR3 sequence is CASSQRRANEQFF. As DNA, the CDR3 is TGTGCCAGCAGCCAAAGGAGAGCCAATGAGCAGTTCTTC.

The genes are TRBV7-8 and TRBJ2-7; 7 bases align to TRBD1. This CDR3 has 14 amino acids. Germline V gene sequence: CDR1 SGHVS, CDR2 FQNEAQ. With 5 bases clipped from V and 4 bases from J, the junction kept 8 bases outside the gene matches. CDR3 loop: CASSPTGVGYEQYV. CDR3 bases: TGTGCCAGCAGCCCAACAGGGGTGGGGTACGAGCAGTACGTC.

The chain uses TRBV5-8 and TRBJ2-7, with D perhaps TRBD1 (6 bases). Trimming cost V 0 bases and J 3 bases, with 16 bases left between them. The germline V gene encodes CDR1 SGHTS and CDR2 YDEGEE. This CDR3 spans 16 amino acids. The CDR3 sequence: CASSLALGQTHYEQYV. CDR3 nucleotides: TGTGCCAGCAGCTTGGCCCTTGGACAGACCCACTACGAGCAGTACGTC.

The CDR3 nucleotides are TGCAGCGGAAGACTGAAAGAGACCCAGTACTTC. This translates into CSGRLKETQYF. The gene calls are TRBV29-1 and TRBJ2-5; D not certain. V dropped 7 bases and J dropped 3 bases, with 9 bases sitting between them. CDR3 size: 11 residues. Per the germline V gene, CDR1 is SQVTM and CDR2 is ANQGSEA.

The chain uses TRBV7-9 and TRBJ1-2, with D possibly TRBD1 on 5 matching bases. CDR1 is SEHNR and CDR2 is FQNEAQ in the germline V gene (reference sequence). The V gene lost 5 bases and the J gene lost 6 bases, with 13 bases spanning the gap. CDR3 size: 13 residues. DNA for the CDR3: TGTGCCAGCAGCCAGACAGCACCACATGGCTACACCTTC. Protein sequence: CASSQTAPHGYTF.

The chain employs TRBV7-8 and TRBJ2-3; TRBD2 aligns across 8 bases. V lost 5 bases, J lost 1 base, and 2 bases stayed unmatched. In germline, CDR1 is SGHVS, CDR2 FQNEAQ. This CDR3 region has 14 residues. Written as DNA, the CDR3 is TGTGCCAGCAGCAAAGCGGGGGGCACAGATACGCAGTATTTT. Amino acid sequence: CASSKAGGTDTQYF. The full variable domain, with the rest looked up from reference TRBV7-8 and TRBJ2-3, is GAGVSQSPRYKVAKRGQDVALRCDPISGHVSLFWYQQALGQGPEFLTYFQNEAQLDKSGLPSDRFFAERPEGSVSTLKIQRTQQEDSAVYLCASSKAGGTDTQYFGPGTRLTVL.

The chain recombines TRBV24-1 with TRBJ1-1; D call uncertain. The germline V and J ends were trimmed by 5 bases and 1 base, with 7 bases remaining between them. The CDR3 is 13 residues long. Germline V gene lookup returns CDR1 KGHDR and CDR2 SFDVKD. The CDR3 DNA sequence: TGTGCCACCAGTGGGGCCCGGAACACTGAAGCTTTCTTT. Residues: CATSGARNTEAFF.

The chain carries TRBV2 and TRBJ1-2; the match to TRBD1 covers 9 bases. This CDR3 is built from 12 residues. Unmatched junction bases numbered 4, after V lost 8 bases and J lost 6 bases. Germline-derived CDR1 and CDR2 are SNHLY and FYNNEI. For the CDR3, the DNA is TGTGCCAGCTGGAGGACAGGGGATGGCTACACCTTC. It yields the protein CASWRTGDGYTF.

V is TRBV2 and J is TRBJ2-5, with 8 nucleotides matching TRBD1. The V gene end was trimmed by 7 bases and the J gene end by 3 bases; junction bases not matched to a gene: 4. Germline lookup yields CDR1 SNHLY and CDR2 FYNNEI. CDR3 length equals 13 residues. CDR3 sequence reads: CASMTGAKETQYF. DNA for the CDR3: TGTGCCAGCATGACAGGGGCAAAAGAGACCCAGTACTTC.

Notes on this clone: The same CDR3 is also encoded by other DNA sequences in this sample. The CDR3 sequence is CASSASQGRDGYTF. CDR3 sequence (DNA): TGTGCCAGCAGCGCTTCACAGGGGCGGGATGGCTACACCTTC. V gene TRBV9 combines with J gene TRBJ1-2; 7 bases fit TRBD1. The germline CDR1 and CDR2 sequences are SGDLS and YYNGEE. V shed 3 bases and J 6 bases; nucleotides not matched to a gene: 8. The CDR3 has 14 residues. Full variable domain (missing parts from reference TRBV9 and TRBJ1-2): DSGVTQTPKHLITATGQRVTLRCSPRSGDLSVYWYQQSLDQGLQFLIQYYNGEERAKGNILERFSAQQFPDLHSELNLSSLELGDSALYFCASSASQGRDGYTFGSGTRLTVV.

This chain connects TRBV3-1 (or the pseudogene TRBV3-2) to TRBJ1-2; weak D call: TRBD1 (5 bases). The CDR3 length is 15 residues. CDR1 LGHDT and CDR2 YNNKEL come from the germline V gene (reference sequence). Trimming left V 5 bases short and J 1 base short, with 14 bases between. In nucleotides, the CDR3 is TGTGCCAGCAGCTCTCGACAGATAGTTAACTATGGCTACACCTTC. Encoded protein: CASSSRQIVNYGYTF.

V and J are TRBV5-5 and TRBJ1-2; 9 bases map to TRBD1. With V trimmed by 0 bases and J by 3 bases, 9 bases remained unmatched. The CDR3 is made up of 17 amino acids. Germline assignment: CDR1 SGHKS and CDR2 YYEKEE (reference sequence). Here the CDR3 DNA reads TGTGCCAGCAGCTTGGAAGGGACAGGGACAATATACTATGGCTACACCTTC. As protein: CASSLEGTGTIYYGYTF.

V is TRBV6-1 and J is TRBJ2-1; D uncertain. There are 15 residues in the CDR3. Germline values: CDR1 MNHNS, CDR2 SASEGT. Between the trimmed V and J ends, which lost 2 bases and 6 bases, there was a span of 14 bases. This chain's CDR3 is CASSELEYSGNEQFF. CDR3 coding DNA: TGTGCCAGCAGTGAATTGGAATACTCGGGCAATGAGCAGTTCTTC.

The chain recombines TRBV5-4 with TRBJ1-2; TRBD1 is a possible D gene (5 bases). Germline V CDR1 and CDR2: SGHNT, YYREEE (reference sequence). Trimming removed 2 bases at V and 2 bases at J, with 10 bases between. This CDR3 comprises 14 residues. The CDR3: CASSLPTENYGYTF. The CDR3 DNA sequence: TGTGCCAGCAGCTTACCGACAGAAAACTATGGCTACACCTTC.

The chain joins TRBV4-1 to TRBJ2-5, with D perhaps TRBD2 (6 bases). The CDR3 runs 18 residues. Trimming removed 0 bases at V and 0 bases at J, with 17 bases between. Looked up from germline, CDR1 is MGHRA and CDR2 is YSYEKL. As DNA, the CDR3 is TGCGCCAGCAGCCAAGATTTGGTCGGCGGGGTCTACCAAGAGACCCAGTACTTC. This gives the protein CASSQDLVGGVYQETQYF.

The chain couples TRBV6-6 to TRBJ1-1, with a possible D match to TRBD1 (6 bases). Germline values: CDR1 MNHNY, CDR2 SVGAGI (reference sequence). Trimming shortened V by 5 bases and J by 1 base, and 11 bases separated the two germline ends. The CDR3 runs to 14 residues. This CDR3 reads CASSNREGNTEAFF. CDR3 DNA sequence: TGTGCCAGCAGTAACAGGGAGGGGAACACTGAAGCTTTCTTT.